This section outlines one T cell receptor beta chain sequence together with its context. The target antigen is unknown. This sample stems from a study of T cell responses to AZD1222 COVID-19 vaccine. Whole-study results and caveats: At 160-218 and 743-854, vaccine-associated CD4 TCRs were dominant, and they spanned spike. The donor group comprised mostly white British people and more females; the analysis possibly underestimated clonal diversity. Of the AZD1222 recipients, only 5 or 6 were seropositive at baseline.

TCRdb keeps only in-frame clones here, not all; method: immunoSEQ multiplex PCR. Of about 140,000 clones listed, about 90% were seen once; the top ten hold 6.5% to 8%. The clonotype was recovered from an adult who received the MenACWY meningococcal vaccine as a control. The source was peripheral blood, collected 28 days after the second dose of the MenACWY control vaccine.

The CDR3 nucleotides are TGTGCCAGCAGCTTAGGGGACCGGATAGGCTACGAGCAGTACTTC. This translates into CASSLGDRIGYEQYF. The chain links TRBV11-2 to TRBJ2-7, with D perhaps matching TRBD1 or TRBD2 (5 bases each). V lost 1 base and J 3 bases, leaving 13 bases between the germline ends. Per germline, CDR1 SGHAT and CDR2 FQNNGV. The length of the CDR3 is 15 residues.